This T cell receptor (beta chain) comes out of a study of PD-1 blockade in mismatch repair-deficient tumors. Trimming cost V 1 base and J 3 bases; bases outside gene matches: 4. CDR3 length equals 16 residues. Germline V lookup: CDR1 SGHRS, CDR2 YFSETQ. Produced via immunoSEQ multiplex PCR; TCRdb's table is partial and in-frame only. Of about 100,000 clones in the sample, about 79% are singletons; the top ten hold about 6.3%. The receptor was derived from an adult with mismatch repair-deficient cancer. This sample comprised peripheral blood, obtained about 33 weeks after starting pembrolizumab. The J gene is TRBJ2-1, the V gene TRBV5-1; the match to TRBD2 covers 10 bases. The CDR3 reads CASSLSSGRIYNEQFF. Written as DNA, the CDR3 is TGCGCCAGCAGCTTGTCTAGCGGGAGAATCTACAATGAGCAGTTCTTC.